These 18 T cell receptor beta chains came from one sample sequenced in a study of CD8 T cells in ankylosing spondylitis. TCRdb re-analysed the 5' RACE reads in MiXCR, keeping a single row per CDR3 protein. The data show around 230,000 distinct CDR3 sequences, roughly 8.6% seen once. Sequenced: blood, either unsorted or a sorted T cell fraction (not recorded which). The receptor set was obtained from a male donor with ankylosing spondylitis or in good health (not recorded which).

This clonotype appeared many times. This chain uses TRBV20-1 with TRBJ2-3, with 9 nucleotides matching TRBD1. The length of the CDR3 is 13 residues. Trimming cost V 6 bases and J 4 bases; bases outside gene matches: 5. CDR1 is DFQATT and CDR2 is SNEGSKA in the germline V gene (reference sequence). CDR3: CSAKDRGSDTQYF. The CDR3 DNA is TGCAGTGCCAAGGACAGGGGTTCAGATACGCAGTATTTT.

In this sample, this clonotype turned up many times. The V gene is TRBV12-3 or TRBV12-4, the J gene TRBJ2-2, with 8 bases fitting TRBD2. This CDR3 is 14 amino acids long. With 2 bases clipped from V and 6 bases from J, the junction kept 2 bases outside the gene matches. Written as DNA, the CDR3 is TGTGCCAGCAGTTTACGGGGGGGTGCCGGGGAGCTGTTTTTT. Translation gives CASSLRGGAGELFF.

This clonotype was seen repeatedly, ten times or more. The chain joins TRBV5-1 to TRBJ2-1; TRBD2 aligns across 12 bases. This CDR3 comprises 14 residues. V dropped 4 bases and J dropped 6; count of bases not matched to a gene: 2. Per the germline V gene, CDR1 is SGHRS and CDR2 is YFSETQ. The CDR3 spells CASSVTSGSNEQFF. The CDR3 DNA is TGCGCCAGCAGCGTGACTAGCGGGAGCAATGAGCAGTTCTTC.

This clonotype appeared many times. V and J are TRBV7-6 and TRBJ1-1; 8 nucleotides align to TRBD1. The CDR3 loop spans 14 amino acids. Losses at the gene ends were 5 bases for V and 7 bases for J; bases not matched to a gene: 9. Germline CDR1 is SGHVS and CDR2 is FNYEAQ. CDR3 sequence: CASSPGGRGGEAFF. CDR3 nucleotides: TGTGCCAGCAGCCCAGGGGGCAGGGGAGGTGAAGCTTTCTTT.

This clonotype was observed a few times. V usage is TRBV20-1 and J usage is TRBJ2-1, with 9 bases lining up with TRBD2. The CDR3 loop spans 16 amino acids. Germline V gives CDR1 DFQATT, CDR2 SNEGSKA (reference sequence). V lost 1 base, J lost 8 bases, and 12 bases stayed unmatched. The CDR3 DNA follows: TGCAGTGCTAGAGTAGCAGGTAGCGGGGGTCTGCATGAGCAGTTCTTC. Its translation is CSARVAGSGGLHEQFF.

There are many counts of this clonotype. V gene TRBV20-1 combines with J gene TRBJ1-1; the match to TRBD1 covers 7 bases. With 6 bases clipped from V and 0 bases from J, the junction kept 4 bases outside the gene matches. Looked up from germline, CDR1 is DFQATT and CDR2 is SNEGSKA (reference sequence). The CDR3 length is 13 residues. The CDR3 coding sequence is TGCAGTGCCTGGGACAGCTTGAACACTGAAGCTTTCTTT. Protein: CSAWDSLNTEAFF.

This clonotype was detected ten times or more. CDR3 coding DNA: TGTGCCAGCAGCACAGGGGGCTATGGCTACACCTTC. Protein: CASSTGGYGYTF. The chain employs TRBV27 and TRBJ1-2; 8 positions match TRBD1. CDR1 MNHEY and CDR2 SMNVEV come from the germline V gene (reference sequence). The ends lost 6 bases at V and 4 bases at J; junction bases unmatched: 1. The CDR3 spans 12 residues.

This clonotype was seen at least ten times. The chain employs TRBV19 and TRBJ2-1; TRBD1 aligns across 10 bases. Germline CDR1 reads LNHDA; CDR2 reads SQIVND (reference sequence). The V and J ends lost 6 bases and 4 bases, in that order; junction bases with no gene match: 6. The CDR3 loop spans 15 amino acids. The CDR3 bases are TGTGCCAGTAGCGAACGGGACAGGGGTTACAATGAGCAGTTCTTC. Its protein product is CASSERDRGYNEQFF.

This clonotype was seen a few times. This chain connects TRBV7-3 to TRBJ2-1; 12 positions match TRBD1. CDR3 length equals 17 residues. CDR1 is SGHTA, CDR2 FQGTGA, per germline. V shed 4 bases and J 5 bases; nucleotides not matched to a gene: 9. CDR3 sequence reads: CASSSILGTGGHNEQFF. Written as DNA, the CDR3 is TGTGCCAGCAGCTCGATCCTCGGGACAGGGGGCCACAATGAGCAGTTCTTC.

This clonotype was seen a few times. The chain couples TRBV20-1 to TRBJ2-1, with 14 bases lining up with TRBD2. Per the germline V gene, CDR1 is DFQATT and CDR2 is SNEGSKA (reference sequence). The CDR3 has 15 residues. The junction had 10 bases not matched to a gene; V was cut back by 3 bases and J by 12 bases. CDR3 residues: CSARDGTSGGPRQFF. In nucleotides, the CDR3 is TGCAGTGCTAGGGACGGGACTAGCGGGGGCCCTAGGCAGTTCTTC.

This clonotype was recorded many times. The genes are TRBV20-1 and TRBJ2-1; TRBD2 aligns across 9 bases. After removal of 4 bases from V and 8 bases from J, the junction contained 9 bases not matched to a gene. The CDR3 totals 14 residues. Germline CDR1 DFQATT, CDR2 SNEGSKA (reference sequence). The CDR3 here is CSATSGTSLYEQFF. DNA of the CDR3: TGCAGTGCTACTTCCGGGACTAGCTTGTATGAGCAGTTCTTC.

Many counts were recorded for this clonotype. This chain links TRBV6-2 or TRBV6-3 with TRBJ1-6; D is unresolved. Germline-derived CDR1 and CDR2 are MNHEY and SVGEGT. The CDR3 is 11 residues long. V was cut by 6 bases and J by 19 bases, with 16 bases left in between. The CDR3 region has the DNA TGTGCCAGCAGCCACGTCTCGGAATGGCACTTT. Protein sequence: CASSHVSEWHF.

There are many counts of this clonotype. CDR3 loop: CASSPATGLGTEAFF. The CDR3 DNA reads TGTGCCAGCAGCCCCGCGACAGGGTTAGGCACTGAAGCTTTCTTT. The V and J genes are TRBV7-2 and TRBJ1-1; 7 bases line up with TRBD1. Unmatched junction bases numbered 10, after V lost 5 bases and J lost 4 bases. This CDR3 region has 15 residues. Germline V gene sequence: CDR1 SGHTA, CDR2 FQGNSA.

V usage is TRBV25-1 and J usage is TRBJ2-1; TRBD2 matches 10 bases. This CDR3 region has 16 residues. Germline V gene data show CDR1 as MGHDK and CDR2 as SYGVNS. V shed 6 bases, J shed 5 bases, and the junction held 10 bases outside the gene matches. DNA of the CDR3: TGTGCCAGCAGCCGTACGGTACTAGCGGGGAACAATGAGCAGTTCTTC. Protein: CASSRTVLAGNNEQFF.

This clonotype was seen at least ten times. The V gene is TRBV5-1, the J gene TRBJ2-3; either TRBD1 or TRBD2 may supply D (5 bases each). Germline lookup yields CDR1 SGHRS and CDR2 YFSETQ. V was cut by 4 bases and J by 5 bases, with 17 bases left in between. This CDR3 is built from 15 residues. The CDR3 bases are TGCGCCAGCAGCCCACACCAGGGTGGGGGAGATACGCAGTATTTT. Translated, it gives CASSPHQGGGDTQYF.

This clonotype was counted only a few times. The CDR3 bases are TGTGCCAGCAACAGCGGGAGGAGGAACGAGCAGTACTTC. As protein: CASNSGRRNEQYF. The chain recombines TRBV27 with TRBJ2-7; 9 bases are a match to TRBD2. The length of the CDR3 is 13 residues. The V gene's germline CDR1 is MNHEY and CDR2 SMNVEV (reference sequence). Unmatched junction bases numbered 6, after V lost 7 bases and J lost 5 bases.

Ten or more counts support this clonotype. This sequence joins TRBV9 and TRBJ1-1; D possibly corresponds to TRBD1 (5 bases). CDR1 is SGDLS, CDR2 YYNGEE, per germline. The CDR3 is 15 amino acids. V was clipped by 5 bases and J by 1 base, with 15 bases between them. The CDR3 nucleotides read TGTGCCAGCAGTCAAAACCCGACAGAGAACACTGAAGCTTTCTTT. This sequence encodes CASSQNPTENTEAFF.

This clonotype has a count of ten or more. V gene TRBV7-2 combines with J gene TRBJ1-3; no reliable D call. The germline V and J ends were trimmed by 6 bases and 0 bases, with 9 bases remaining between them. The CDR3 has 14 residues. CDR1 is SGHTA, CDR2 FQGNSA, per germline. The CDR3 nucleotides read TGTGCCAGCAGTCAGGCGAGCTCTGGAAACACCATATATTTT. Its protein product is CASSQASSGNTIYF. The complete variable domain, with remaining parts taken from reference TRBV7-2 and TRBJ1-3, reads GAGVSQSPSNKVTEKGKDVELRCDPISGHTALYWYRQSLGQGLEFLIYFQGNSAPDKSGLPSDRFSAERTGGSVSTLTIQRTQQEDSAVYLCASSQASSGNTIYFGEGSWLTVV.